These 20 T cell receptor beta chains were all obtained from the same sample, sequenced in a study of cytomegalovirus exposure and HLA in healthy donors. The PCR employed 60 Vbeta primers together with 13 Jbeta primers. Sequencing used immunoSEQ multiplex PCR; TCRdb keeps in-frame clones, though not all of them. This sample carries some 200,000 clones, about 9.4% of them seen once, and the ten largest clones take 1% to 1.5%. Sequencing was done on a sample of PBMCs. Source of these receptors: a woman under 40 in good health and CMV-seropositive.

This clone came up a few times. The genes are TRBV10-2 and TRBJ2-1; 9 nucleotides align to TRBD2. This CDR3 spans 14 amino acids. Trimming took 10 bases from V and 7 from J; bases not matched to a gene: 11. The V gene's germline CDR1 is WSHSY and CDR2 SAAADI. The CDR3 spells CAITRNLAGNEQFF. Here the CDR3 DNA reads TGCGCCATCACGAGGAATCTAGCGGGGAATGAGCAGTTCTTC.

The rearrangement links TRBV6-1 to TRBJ2-3; 10 bases align to TRBD1. Per germline, CDR1 MNHNS and CDR2 SASEGT. J gave up 9 bases and V 7 bases, and 13 bases lay outside the gene matches. The CDR3 spans 15 residues. The DNA for the CDR3 is TGTGCCAGCACCATAGGGACAGGGGCAGGCGGAACGCAGTATTTT. Translated, it gives CASTIGTGAGGTQYF.

V usage is TRBV10-3 and J usage is TRBJ1-3; TRBD1 matches 8 bases. The CDR3 covers 15 residues. Per germline, CDR1 ENHRY and CDR2 SYGVKD. After removal of 6 bases from V and 4 bases from J, the junction contained 8 bases not matched to a gene. The CDR3 DNA is TGTGCCATCAGCGAGATGGGACAGGCAGGAAACACCATATATTTT. It is translated as CAISEMGQAGNTIYF.

This clone has only a few counts. The chain uses TRBV27 and TRBJ2-1; 7 bases agree with TRBD2. V trimming: 10 bases; J trimming: 4 bases; junction bases outside the gene matches: 10. This CDR3 contains 14 residues. The V gene's germline CDR1 is MNHEY and CDR2 SMNVEV (reference sequence). In DNA form, the CDR3 reads TGTGCCACTGCGGACCACGGGGGGTACAATGAGCAGTTCTTC. Amino acids: CATADHGGYNEQFF.

The J gene is TRBJ2-1, the V gene TRBV5-1; D not resolved. The ends were cut back, 4 bases at V and 0 bases at J, with 11 bases in the middle. CDR1 is SGHRS, CDR2 YFSETQ, per germline. This CDR3 region has 15 residues. The CDR3 nucleotides are TGCGCCAGCAGCGAGAGCGATATCTCCTACAATGAGCAGTTCTTC. Protein: CASSESDISYNEQFF. Combining the CDR3 with reference TRBV5-1 and TRBJ2-1 gives the whole variable domain KAGVTQTPRYLIKTRGQQVTLSCSPISGHRSVSWYQQTPGQGLQFLFEYFSETQRNKGNFPGRFSGRQFSNSRSEMNVSTLELGDSALYLCASSESDISYNEQFFGPGTRLTVL.

The chain couples TRBV5-6 to TRBJ1-2, with no clear D. The CDR3 is made up of 13 amino acids. The V and J ends lost 2 bases and 5 bases respectively, with 10 bases between them. Germline CDR1 and CDR2: SGHDT and YYEEEE. Here the CDR3 reads CASSFQRVYGYTF. For the CDR3, the DNA is TGTGCCAGCAGCTTCCAGAGGGTTTATGGCTACACCTTC.

This chain links TRBV27 with TRBJ2-7; 8 bases are shared with TRBD1. V was pared by 1 base and J by 5 bases, with 10 bases of the junction left unmatched. Germline CDR1 reads MNHEY; CDR2 reads SMNVEV (reference sequence). The CDR3 is 16 amino acids. Here the CDR3 DNA reads TGTGCCAGCAGTTTATACAAGGAGACAGGGGTGCACGAGCAGTACTTC. Amino acids: CASSLYKETGVHEQYF.

V is TRBV7-2 and J is TRBJ1-5; TRBD1 is a possible D gene (6 bases). The CDR3 totals 14 residues. V was pared by 5 bases and J by 5 bases, with 13 bases between. CDR1 and CDR2 (germline): SGHTA, FQGNSA. Here the CDR3 reads CASSPRDTYQPQHF. CDR3 nucleotides: TGTGCCAGCAGCCCCCGGGACACCTATCAGCCCCAGCATTTT.

The genes are TRBV27 and TRBJ2-2; 15 bases line up with TRBD2. Germline V gene sequence: CDR1 MNHEY, CDR2 SMNVEV (reference sequence). The CDR3 totals 18 residues. V lost 5 bases to trimming and J lost 6 bases; unmatched junction nucleotides: 10. CDR3 region: CASSPQGTSGRSPGELFF. CDR3 bases: TGTGCCAGCAGTCCACAAGGGACTAGCGGGAGGAGTCCCGGGGAGCTGTTTTTT.

This sequence joins TRBV2 and TRBJ2-2; 13 positions agree with TRBD2. The CDR3 has 17 amino acids. J was trimmed by 3 bases and V by 1 base; bases with no gene match: 2. The germline CDR1 and CDR2 sequences are SNHLY and FYNNEI. CDR3 coding DNA: TGTGCCAGCAGTGAAGGACTAGCGGGAGGAGACACCGGGGAGCTGTTTTTT. Residues: CASSEGLAGGDTGELFF. Using reference TRBV2 and TRBJ2-2 for the parts outside the CDR3, the full variable domain is EPEVTQTPSHQVTQMGQEVILRCVPISNHLYFYWYRQILGQKVEFLVSFYNNEISEKSEIFDDQFSVERPDGSNFTLKIRSTKLEDSAMYFCASSEGLAGGDTGELFFGEGSRLTVL.

CDR3 sequence (DNA): TGTGCCAGCAGCCCATATAACCTAGGGGGGCAGTATTTT. Residues: CASSPYNLGGQYF. This chain links TRBV5-6 with TRBJ2-3; the D gene is possibly TRBD1 (6 bases). Germline V gives CDR1 SGHDT, CDR2 YYEEEE. The CDR3 is made up of 13 amino acids. The V gene lost 4 bases and the J gene lost 11 bases, with 17 bases spanning the gap. The entire variable domain, with the rest obtained from reference TRBV5-6 and TRBJ2-3, is as follows: DAGVTQSPTHLIKTRGQQVTLRCSPKSGHDTVSWYQQALGQGPQFIFQYYEEEERQRGNFPDRFSGHQFPNYSSELNVNALLLGDSALYLCASSPYNLGGQYFGPGTRLTVL.

The gene calls are TRBV13 and TRBJ1-1; 9 nucleotides line up with TRBD1. Trimming at V came to 5 bases and at J to 3 bases, leaving 7 bases not matched to a gene. The germline CDR1 and CDR2 sequences are PRHDT and FYEKMQ (reference sequence). The CDR3 sequence is 15 residues long. The CDR3 reads CASSPRTGVDTEAFF. In DNA form, the CDR3 reads TGTGCCAGCAGCCCCAGGACAGGGGTGGACACTGAAGCTTTCTTT.

The CDR3 here is CATSRDRGRANEQFF. The DNA for the CDR3 is TGTGCCACCAGCAGAGATCGAGGGAGGGCAAATGAGCAGTTCTTC. This chain joins TRBV15 and TRBJ2-1, with 7 bases aligning to TRBD2. V dropped 0 bases and J dropped 7; count of bases not matched to a gene: 6. The CDR3 contains 15 residues. Germline CDR1 LNHNV, CDR2 YYDKDF (reference sequence). The full variable domain, with the rest looked up from reference TRBV15 and TRBJ2-1, is DAMVIQNPRYQVTQFGKPVTLSCSQTLNHNVMYWYQQKSSQAPKLLFHYYDKDFNNEADTPDNFQSRRPNTSFCFLDIRSPGLGDTAMYLCATSRDRGRANEQFFGPGTRLTVL.

This clone was observed a few times. Different DNA sequences within this sample yield the same CDR3. The rearrangement uses TRBV10-3 and TRBJ2-7; TRBD2 aligns across 10 bases. Trimming cost V 11 bases and J 7 bases; bases outside gene matches: 17. Germline V gives CDR1 ENHRY, CDR2 SYGVKD. CDR3 size: 15 residues. CDR3 DNA: TGTGCCTCCGGAGGCAGGACTAGCGGATCGGGGGAGCAGTACTTC. It is translated as CASGGRTSGSGEQYF.

The chain recombines TRBV7-9 with TRBJ1-2, with D possibly being TRBD1 (6 bases). The CDR3 has 15 amino acids. With 5 bases removed from V and 0 bases from J, the gap between germline ends came to 13 bases. CDR1 and CDR2 (germline): SEHNR, FQNEAQ (reference sequence). The CDR3 bases are TGTGCCAGCAGCCTACACAGGGTAGCTAACTATGGCTACACCTTC. Translation: CASSLHRVANYGYTF. The complete variable domain, with remaining parts taken from reference TRBV7-9 and TRBJ1-2, reads DTGVSQNPRHKITKRGQNVTFRCDPISEHNRLYWYRQTLGQGPEFLTYFQNEAQLEKSRLLSDRFSAERPKGSFSTLEIQRTEQGDSAMYLCASSLHRVANYGYTFGSGTRLTVV.

The chain has TRBV6-6 and TRBJ2-5; a possible D gene is TRBD2 (6 bases). V lost 0 bases and J 5 bases, leaving 13 bases between the germline ends. The CDR3 length is 15 residues. Germline CDR1 is MNHNY and CDR2 is SVGAGI (reference sequence). This CDR3 reads CASSYSGGLQETQYF. CDR3 sequence (DNA): TGTGCCAGCAGTTACTCTGGGGGGTTACAGGAGACCCAGTACTTC.

This chain joins TRBV15 and TRBJ1-1, with D possibly being TRBD1 (5 bases). In germline, CDR1 is LNHNV, CDR2 YYDKDF (reference sequence). The V end was cut by 5 bases, the J end by 7 bases, with 14 bases between. The CDR3 is 13 residues long. The CDR3 region is CATSGHNYDEAFF. The CDR3 DNA is TGTGCCACCAGCGGACATAACTATGATGAAGCTTTCTTT.

This clone has more than one count but fewer than ten. The chain employs TRBV4-1 and TRBJ1-6; 7 bases line up with TRBD1. The V segment lost 4 bases and the J segment 8 bases; nucleotides outside the gene matches: 8. Germline loops: CDR1 MGHRA, CDR2 YSYEKL. The CDR3 sequence is 15 residues long. The CDR3 protein is CASSRATGLYSPLHF. The CDR3 DNA sequence: TGCGCCAGCAGCCGAGCGACAGGGCTTTATTCACCCCTCCACTTT.

V is TRBV21-1 and J is TRBJ1-4; TRBD1, the table's D call, was not compared with the DNA. TRBV21-1 counts as a pseudogene. This CDR3 contains 15 residues. CDR3 sequence reads: CASSKVVAGHEKLFF. CDR3 sequence (DNA): TGTGCCAGCAGCAAAGTGGTGGCAGGACACGAAAAACTGTTTTTT.

This clone was seen only a few times. The V and J genes are TRBV10-3 and TRBJ2-7, with 7 nucleotides matching TRBD1. Germline values: CDR1 ENHRY, CDR2 SYGVKD. With V trimmed by 2 bases and J by 2 bases, 12 bases remained unmatched. This CDR3 region has 17 residues. The chain's CDR3 is CAISETHRGPTTYEQYF. CDR3 nucleotide sequence: TGTGCCATCAGTGAGACCCACAGGGGACCAACTACCTACGAGCAGTACTTC.